This T cell receptor beta chain was recorded in a study of T-cell memory formation after mild COVID-19. MiXCR, applied by TCRdb to the 5' RACE reads, yields one record per CDR3 protein. This sample has 350,000 to 400,000 distinct CDR3 sequences; roughly 21% occur once, and the top ten carry approximately 12%. This clonotype was detected only a few times. V lost 6 bases to trimming and J lost 0 bases, with 14 bases between them. This CDR3 has 15 residues. Sequenced material: PBMCs or a T cell subset sorted from them (not recorded which). The J gene is TRBJ1-2, the V gene TRBV12-3 or TRBV12-4; D is ambiguous. This TCR came from an adult woman who had mild COVID-19 (a few samples of this study predate the infection). Cell type and time point are not known. The CDR3 sequence: CASRLAAGPNYGYTF. The CDR3 coding sequence is TGTGCCAGCAGACTGGCGGCAGGCCCTAACTATGGCTACACCTTC.